The 32 T cell receptor beta chains listed next were all sequenced from one sample in a study of T cells in Graves' hyperthyroidism and ophthalmopathy. Researchers took RNA transcripts and amplified the TCR beta CDR3 regions from them. RT-PCR in the first round (using the HTBI primer set) targeted the TCR CDR3. TCRdb re-derived calls from the multiplex PCR reads in MiXCR, one entry per CDR3 protein. The sample holds roughly 380,000 distinct CDR3 sequences, approximately 13% seen once. The sequenced sample was blood. These TCRs come from a woman aged 60 to 75 with Graves' hyperthyroidism.

This clonotype has only a few counts. The chain joins TRBV7-9 to TRBJ2-5, with 7 bases aligning to TRBD1. The CDR3 has 16 residues. CDR1 and CDR2 from the germline V gene are SEHNR and FQNEAQ (reference sequence). V shed 4 bases, J shed 2 bases, and the junction held 10 bases outside the gene matches. The CDR3 DNA sequence: TGTGCCAGCAGCTCGACGGGACAGATAAAACAAGAGACCCAGTACTTC. Translating it yields CASSSTGQIKQETQYF.

This clonotype has ten or more counts. The genes are TRBV5-1 and TRBJ2-2, with D perhaps matching TRBD1 or TRBD2 (6 bases each). The CDR3 runs to 14 residues. Trimming took 5 bases from V and 3 from J, leaving 11 bases between them. CDR1 and CDR2 (germline): SGHRS, YFSETQ. Here the CDR3 DNA reads TGCGCCAGCAGAAAGGGGGAGGACACCGGGGAGCTGTTTTTT. Translated, it gives CASRKGEDTGELFF.

The rearrangement links TRBV6-1 to TRBJ2-1; 11 bases fit TRBD2. The V and J ends lost 6 bases and 8 bases, in that order; junction bases with no gene match: 15. CDR1 is MNHNS, CDR2 SASEGT, per germline. CDR3 size: 17 residues. The DNA for the CDR3 is TGTGCCAGCAGACGACTTACCTCGACTAGCGGGATACATGAGCAGTTCTTC. This encodes CASRRLTSTSGIHEQFF.

This clonotype has a count of ten or more. The V and J genes are TRBV2 and TRBJ1-1; no firm D call. Germline loops: CDR1 SNHLY, CDR2 FYNNEI. Trimming left V 5 bases short and J 0 bases short, with 10 bases between. CDR3 length: 14 residues. The CDR3 coding sequence is TGTGCCAGCAGTCACGGCAGCATGAACACTGAAGCTTTCTTT. This encodes CASSHGSMNTEAFF.

This clonotype was seen ten or more times. The chain combines TRBV11-3 with TRBJ2-7; D is unresolved. V was trimmed by 2 bases and J by 7 bases, leaving 9 bases between them. The CDR3 sequence is 12 residues long. The germline gives CDR1 SGHNT, CDR2 YENEEA. The CDR3 protein is CASSLPTREQYF. The CDR3 DNA follows: TGTGCCAGCAGCTTACCGACCCGGGAGCAGTACTTC.

This clonotype was detected many times. J is TRBJ1-1 and V is TRBV30; D gene ambiguous. The V gene's germline CDR1 is GTSNPN and CDR2 SVGIG (reference sequence). This CDR3 has 12 amino acids. V dropped 2 bases and J dropped 6 bases, with 10 bases sitting between them. CDR3 DNA: TGTGCCTGGAGTCTCAACGGTGCTGAAGCTTTCTTT. Translating it yields CAWSLNGAEAFF.

This chain joins TRBV20-1 and TRBJ2-3; 11 bases are a match to TRBD2. The CDR3 loop spans 17 amino acids. V dropped 5 bases and J dropped 0; count of bases not matched to a gene: 10. Germline CDR1 reads DFQATT; CDR2 reads SNEGSKA (reference sequence). CDR3 sequence: CSAQSPGTSGSTDTQYF. CDR3 bases: TGCAGTGCTCAATCGCCCGGGACTAGCGGTAGCACAGATACGCAGTATTTT.

The chain has TRBV19 and TRBJ1-4; D is undetermined. The V gene's germline CDR1 is LNHDA and CDR2 SQIVND (reference sequence). There are 13 residues in the CDR3. V dropped 2 bases and J dropped 6 bases, with 7 bases sitting between them. This CDR3 is CASSIWEDEKLFF. CDR3 coding DNA: TGTGCCAGTAGTATATGGGAAGATGAAAAACTGTTTTTT.

The V gene is TRBV29-1, the J gene TRBJ2-1; TRBD2 matches 14 bases. The CDR3 consists of 14 residues. Germline values: CDR1 SQVTM, CDR2 ANQGSEA. With 6 bases clipped from V and 12 bases from J, the junction kept 10 bases outside the gene matches. CDR3 bases: TGCAGCGTCGGGACTAGCGGGAGCGTCCTGGGGCAGTTCTTC. As protein: CSVGTSGSVLGQFF.

This clonotype appeared many times. In DNA form, the CDR3 reads TGTGCCAGCAGTTTAAGAGGGGCCGGTGAAGCTTTCTTT. Protein product: CASSLRGAGEAFF. V usage is TRBV27 and J usage is TRBJ1-1; maybe TRBD1 (5 bases). Germline V gene data show CDR1 as MNHEY and CDR2 as SMNVEV (reference sequence). The CDR3 length is 13 residues. V was cut by 2 bases and J by 7 bases, with 11 bases left in between.

This chain links TRBV29-1 with TRBJ2-1; perhaps TRBD2 as D (6 bases). V was cut by 7 bases and J by 10 bases, with 20 bases left in between. This CDR3 region has 13 residues. The germline gives CDR1 SQVTM, CDR2 ANQGSEA. The CDR3 region has the DNA TGCAGCGGATCCGGGACTCCCGAACAGGAGCAGTTCTTC. This encodes CSGSGTPEQEQFF.

This clonotype was observed many times. The chain couples TRBV2 to TRBJ2-2; D possibly corresponds to TRBD2 (5 bases). Trimming removed 2 bases from V and 4 bases from J, with 11 bases in between. Germline V gives CDR1 SNHLY, CDR2 FYNNEI. This CDR3 comprises 15 residues. The CDR3 DNA is TGTGCCAGCAGTGAAAGTCTAGCCGGCACCGGGGAGCTGTTTTTT. As protein: CASSESLAGTGELFF.

In this sample, this clonotype turned up many times. The chain recombines TRBV20-1 with TRBJ2-3, with 7 positions matching TRBD2. V lost 5 bases, J lost 3 bases, and 8 bases stayed unmatched. The CDR3 runs 14 residues. Looked up from germline, CDR1 is DFQATT and CDR2 is SNEGSKA (reference sequence). CDR3 coding DNA: TGCAGTGCTCCTTCGGCAGCGGGAACAGATACGCAGTATTTT. Amino acids: CSAPSAAGTDTQYF.

This clonotype was recorded many times. The chain links TRBV28 to TRBJ2-5; D gene unclear. CDR1 MDHEN and CDR2 SYDVKM come from the germline V gene. V lost 4 bases and J lost 4, with 19 bases in between. The CDR3 contains 16 residues. The CDR3 DNA is TGTGCCAGCAGTTCCAGAGGCAGAGGCGAAAGAGAGACCCAGTACTTC. Its protein product is CASSSRGRGERETQYF. The full variable domain, with the rest looked up from reference TRBV28 and TRBJ2-5, is DVKVTQSSRYLVKRTGEKVFLECVQDMDHENMFWYRQDPGLGLRLIYFSYDVKMKEKGDIPEGYSVSREKKERFSLILESASTNQTSMYLCASSSRGRGERETQYFGPGTRLLVL.

This clonotype came up many times. The CDR3 nucleotides read TGTGCCAGCAGTGTCAGGGTTGGGAGTGAAAAACTGTTTTTT. Translated, it gives CASSVRVGSEKLFF. This chain links TRBV2 with TRBJ1-4; D may be TRBD1 (5 bases). This CDR3 is built from 14 residues. The V gene lost 4 bases and the J gene lost 7 bases, with 13 bases spanning the gap. Germline-derived CDR1 and CDR2 are SNHLY and FYNNEI.

This clonotype was detected a few times. V is TRBV7-9 and J is TRBJ2-5, with 11 bases lining up with TRBD1. CDR1 SEHNR and CDR2 FQNEAQ come from the germline V gene (reference sequence). CDR3 length: 16 amino acids. V lost 7 bases to trimming and J lost 5 bases; unmatched junction nucleotides: 12. Written as DNA, the CDR3 is TGTGCCAGCACCAAACCGGACAGGGGGCCGGGGGAGACCCAGTACTTC. It codes for CASTKPDRGPGETQYF.

The chain joins TRBV3-1 to TRBJ1-3, with 7 bases matching TRBD1. The CDR3 has 17 amino acids. V was pared by 0 bases and J by 4 bases, with 9 bases of the junction left unmatched. The germline V gene encodes CDR1 LGHDT and CDR2 YNNKEL (reference sequence). CDR3 bases: TGTGCCAGCAGCCAAGAGCACAGGGGAAGATCAGGAAACACCATATATTTT. This encodes CASSQEHRGRSGNTIYF.

In this sample, this clonotype turned up many times. The chain links TRBV7-9 to TRBJ2-7; D perhaps matches TRBD2 (5 bases). Trimming removed 4 bases from V and 2 bases from J, with 9 bases in between. The CDR3 is 13 amino acids. Germline V gene lookup returns CDR1 SEHNR and CDR2 FQNEAQ (reference sequence). CDR3 nucleotide sequence: TGTGCCAGCAGCTCCGGGATACCCTACGAGCAGTACTTC. Translation: CASSSGIPYEQYF.

The rearrangement joins TRBV9 to TRBJ2-7; a weak D match, TRBD1 (6 bases). Germline V gives CDR1 SGDLS, CDR2 YYNGEE. V lost 3 bases and J lost 3, with 16 bases in between. CDR3 length: 15 residues. The CDR3 reads CASSALPGQGYEQYF. CDR3 DNA: TGTGCCAGCAGCGCGTTACCGGGACAAGGCTACGAGCAGTACTTC.

This clonotype was found many times. This chain uses TRBV19 with TRBJ1-5; D may be TRBD1 (5 bases). There are 15 residues in the CDR3. Between the trimmed V and J ends, which lost 4 bases and 2 bases, there was a span of 12 bases. CDR1 LNHDA and CDR2 SQIVND come from the germline V gene (reference sequence). CDR3 region: CASSTQLGGNQPQHF. DNA of the CDR3: TGTGCCAGTAGTACACAACTGGGGGGCAATCAGCCCCAGCATTTT.

The chain has TRBV12-3 or TRBV12-4 and TRBJ2-1; 10 bases fit TRBD1. J was trimmed by 2 bases and V by 3 bases; bases with no gene match: 4. The CDR3 consists of 16 residues. CDR3 residues: CASSFGGQGPYNEQFF. CDR3 sequence (DNA): TGTGCCAGCAGTTTTGGGGGACAGGGGCCCTACAATGAGCAGTTCTTC.

The chain joins TRBV20-1 to TRBJ2-1; no definite D call. Trimming cost V 2 bases and J 2 bases, with 16 bases left between them. Germline V lookup: CDR1 DFQATT, CDR2 SNEGSKA (reference sequence). The CDR3 contains 16 residues. The CDR3 nucleotides read TGCAGTGCTAGATCCTTCCCCGACCCTCCCTACAATGAGCAGTTCTTC. Protein product: CSARSFPDPPYNEQFF.

This clonotype has ten or more counts. The chain is built from TRBV20-1 and TRBJ2-5; the match to TRBD2 covers 7 bases. J gave up 1 base and V 6 bases, and 11 bases lay outside the gene matches. Looked up from germline, CDR1 is DFQATT and CDR2 is SNEGSKA (reference sequence). The CDR3 consists of 15 residues. CDR3 residues: CSALAGDRIQETQYF. In nucleotides, the CDR3 is TGCAGTGCCCTCGCGGGGGATCGGATCCAAGAGACCCAGTACTTC.

This clonotype was found many times. This chain uses TRBV12-3 or TRBV12-4 with TRBJ2-3; D possibly corresponds to TRBD2 (6 bases). Trimming removed 7 bases from V and 6 bases from J, with 14 bases in between. This CDR3 has 13 amino acids. Written as DNA, the CDR3 is TGTGCCAGCACCGAGGGACTTCGGGATACGCAGTATTTT. It encodes CASTEGLRDTQYF.

The table lists this clonotype with many counts. The chain has TRBV11-2 and TRBJ2-3; perhaps TRBD1 as D (5 bases). CDR3 length equals 15 residues. CDR1 is SGHAT and CDR2 is FQNNGV in the germline V gene. V shed 2 bases and J shed 0 bases, with 9 bases lying between them. The CDR3 loop reads CASSLRQTSTDTQYF. The CDR3 DNA follows: TGTGCCAGCAGCTTAAGACAGACGAGCACAGATACGCAGTATTTT.

The table lists this clonotype with a few counts. The chain uses TRBV5-1 and TRBJ2-5, with TRBD1 as a possible D gene (5 bases). The CDR3 length is 15 residues. V dropped 0 bases and J dropped 2 bases, with 11 bases sitting between them. Germline V lookup: CDR1 SGHRS, CDR2 YFSETQ. The CDR3 bases are TGCGCCAGCAGCTTGGCAGGACAACCACAAGAGACCCAGTACTTC. It codes for CASSLAGQPQETQYF.

In its sample, this clonotype was seen many times. The V and J genes are TRBV19 and TRBJ2-5; TRBD2 agrees at 11 bases. This CDR3 comprises 16 residues. V trimming: 5 bases; J trimming: 2 bases; junction bases outside the gene matches: 7. Germline values: CDR1 LNHDA, CDR2 SQIVND (reference sequence). CDR3 region: CASSSGLAAIQETQYF. CDR3 DNA sequence: TGTGCCAGTAGTTCGGGACTAGCGGCTATTCAAGAGACCCAGTACTTC.

DNA of the CDR3: TGTGCCAGCAGCTTAGACCAGGGGGCTGGAAACACCATATATTTT. It encodes CASSLDQGAGNTIYF. The V call is TRBV7-8, the J call TRBJ1-3; 7 nucleotides match TRBD1. V shed 1 base and J 2 bases; nucleotides not matched to a gene: 2. CDR1 and CDR2 (germline): SGHVS, FQNEAQ. CDR3 length equals 15 residues.

This clonotype was recorded many times. The chain combines TRBV6-1 with TRBJ1-4; a weak D match, TRBD1 (6 bases). CDR1 is MNHNS, CDR2 SASEGT, per germline. Trimming removed 7 bases at V and 6 bases at J, with 15 bases between. The CDR3 is made up of 14 amino acids. CDR3 in amino acids: CASTNGDNYEKLFF. CDR3 DNA: TGTGCCAGCACCAACGGGGACAATTATGAAAAACTGTTTTTT.

This clonotype was seen repeatedly, ten times or more. J is TRBJ2-2 and V is TRBV11-2; possible D gene TRBD2, 5 bases. The CDR3 extends over 15 amino acids. Trimming took 3 bases from V and 5 from J, leaving 13 bases between them. Germline V gene sequence: CDR1 SGHAT, CDR2 FQNNGV. CDR3 sequence: CASSFIFGGTGELFF. In nucleotides, the CDR3 is TGTGCCAGCAGCTTCATCTTCGGCGGGACCGGGGAGCTGTTTTTT.

The J gene is TRBJ1-4, the V gene TRBV5-4, with TRBD1 matching over 7 bases. CDR1 is SGHNT and CDR2 is YYREEE in the germline V gene (reference sequence). V gave up 3 bases and J gave up 5 bases; unmatched junction bases: 7. The CDR3 spans 15 residues. This chain's CDR3 is CASSSRTGKNEKLFF. In nucleotides, the CDR3 is TGTGCCAGCAGCTCACGGACAGGAAAAAATGAAAAACTGTTTTTT.

This chain uses TRBV5-6 with TRBJ1-2; maybe TRBD1 (6 bases). The germline V and J ends were trimmed by 3 bases and 4 bases, with 19 bases remaining between them. CDR1 is SGHDT and CDR2 is YYEEEE in the germline V gene. The CDR3 totals 16 residues. Written as DNA, the CDR3 is TGTGCCAGCAGCTCTGAAGGGGGGGGACGGAGCTATGGCTACACCTTC. It specifies CASSSEGGGRSYGYTF.